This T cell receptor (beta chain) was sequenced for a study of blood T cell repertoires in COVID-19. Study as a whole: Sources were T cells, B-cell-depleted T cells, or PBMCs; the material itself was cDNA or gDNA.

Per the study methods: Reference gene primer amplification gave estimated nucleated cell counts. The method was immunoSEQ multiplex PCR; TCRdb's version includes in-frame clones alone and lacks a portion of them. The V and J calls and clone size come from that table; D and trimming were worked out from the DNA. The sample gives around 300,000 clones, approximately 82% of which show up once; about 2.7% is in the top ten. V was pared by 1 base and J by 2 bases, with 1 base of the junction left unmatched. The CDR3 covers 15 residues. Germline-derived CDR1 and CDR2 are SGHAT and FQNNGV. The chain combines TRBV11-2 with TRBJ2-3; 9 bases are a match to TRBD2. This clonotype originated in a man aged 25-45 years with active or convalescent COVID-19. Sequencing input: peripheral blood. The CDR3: CASSLVAGATDTQYF. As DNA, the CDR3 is TGTGCCAGCAGCTTAGTAGCGGGGGCCACAGATACGCAGTATTTT.